One sample yielded the 29 T cell receptor beta chains listed below, sequenced in a study of blood T cell repertoires in COVID-19. Data came from immunoSEQ multiplex PCR; TCRdb stores just in-frame clones and leaves some out. The table has tens of thousands of clones, about 80% seen once. Sample: peripheral blood. All receptors come from a man aged 50-60 years with active or convalescent COVID-19.

This CDR3 reads CASSQDPAGRTDTQYF. The CDR3 DNA is TGTGCCAGCAGCCAAGATCCCGCGGGCCGCACAGATACGCAGTATTTT. The V gene is TRBV4-2, the J gene TRBJ2-3, with D maybe TRBD2 (5 bases). The V gene's germline CDR1 is LGHNA and CDR2 YNFKEQ. Deletions cut 0 bases from V and 1 base from J, with 11 bases between. The CDR3 length is 16 residues.

This chain links TRBV11-2 with TRBJ2-7; 8 nucleotides line up with TRBD1. The CDR3 covers 16 residues. CDR1 is SGHAT, CDR2 FQNNGV, per germline. With 5 bases clipped from V and 2 bases from J, the junction kept 11 bases outside the gene matches. CDR3 region: CASSPTKGQGTYEQYF. CDR3 nucleotides: TGTGCCAGCAGCCCAACGAAAGGACAGGGAACCTACGAGCAGTACTTC.

The CDR3 loop reads CASSARTGGGLRGYTF. In DNA, the CDR3 is TGTGCCAGCAGCGCCCGGACAGGAGGGGGTCTAAGGGGCTACACCTTC. This rearrangement joins TRBV7-2 to TRBJ1-2; 7 bases agree with TRBD1. Germline values: CDR1 SGHTA, CDR2 FQGNSA. The CDR3 has 16 residues. The ends lost 5 bases at V and 8 bases at J; junction bases unmatched: 17.

The chain links TRBV5-5 to TRBJ1-3; D perhaps matches TRBD1 (5 bases). Germline V gives CDR1 SGHKS, CDR2 YYEKEE (reference sequence). Trimming removed 2 bases from V and 0 bases from J, with 12 bases in between. This CDR3 contains 16 residues. CDR3 sequence: CASSLQQEHSGNTIYF. Here the CDR3 DNA reads TGTGCCAGCAGCTTACAACAGGAGCACTCTGGAAACACCATATATTTT. The full variable domain, its missing parts supplied by reference TRBV5-5 and TRBJ1-3, is DAGVTQSPTHLIKTRGQQVTLRCSPISGHKSVSWYQQVLGQGPQFIFQYYEKEERGRGNFPDRFSARQFPNYSSELNVNALLLGDSALYLCASSLQQEHSGNTIYFGEGSWLTVV.

This clone has only a few counts. V usage is TRBV29-1 and J usage is TRBJ2-5, with TRBD2 as a possible D gene (6 bases). V was clipped by 8 bases and J by 5 bases, with 12 bases between them. This CDR3 comprises 11 residues. The germline CDR1 and CDR2 sequences are SQVTM and ANQGSEA. As DNA, the CDR3 is TGCAGCTACGACCGGGGGGAGACCCAGTACTTC. Translating gives CSYDRGETQYF.

V usage is TRBV7-9 and J usage is TRBJ2-3; TRBD2 matches 11 bases. Trimming removed 6 bases from V and 5 bases from J; junction bases left unmatched: 10. The CDR3 sequence is 16 residues long. Looked up from germline, CDR1 is SEHNR and CDR2 is FQNEAQ (reference sequence). The CDR3 DNA reads as TGTGCCAGCAGGATGCATAGCGGGGGGGCCCGAGATACGCAGTATTTT. This gives the protein CASRMHSGGARDTQYF. Complete variable domain (other parts from reference TRBV7-9 and TRBJ2-3): DTGVSQNPRHKITKRGQNVTFRCDPISEHNRLYWYRQTLGQGPEFLTYFQNEAQLEKSRLLSDRFSAERPKGSFSTLEIQRTEQGDSAMYLCASRMHSGGARDTQYFGPGTRLTVL.

The rearrangement links TRBV4-2 to TRBJ1-2, with D possibly being TRBD1 (6 bases). Germline V gene data show CDR1 as LGHNA and CDR2 as YNFKEQ. The germline V and J ends were trimmed by 3 bases and 4 bases, with 15 bases remaining between them. The CDR3 runs 15 residues. The CDR3 DNA follows: TGTGCCAGCAGCCATTCAAACAGGGAGGGCTATGGCTACACCTTC. It specifies CASSHSNREGYGYTF.

The chain employs TRBV6-5 and TRBJ1-5; 7 nucleotides match TRBD1. V was clipped by 6 bases and J by 1 base; unmatched bases: 6. The CDR3 is 15 residues long. Germline lookup yields CDR1 MNHEY and CDR2 SVGAGI. The CDR3 region is CASSRGQSSNQPQHF. The CDR3 region has the DNA TGTGCCAGCAGCAGGGGACAGAGCAGCAATCAGCCCCAGCATTTT.

The chain recombines TRBV5-5 with TRBJ1-6; 8 nucleotides match TRBD1. The V gene's germline CDR1 is SGHKS and CDR2 YYEKEE (reference sequence). The CDR3 has 14 residues. The CDR3 DNA is TGTGCGTCGGACAGGGTCTCCTATAATTCACCCCTCCACTTT. Residues: CASDRVSYNSPLHF.

The V call is TRBV10-3, the J call TRBJ1-1, with 7 positions matching TRBD1. There are 15 residues in the CDR3. J was trimmed by 10 bases and V by 7 bases; bases with no gene match: 18. The germline V gene has CDR1 ENHRY and CDR2 SYGVKD. Written as DNA, the CDR3 is TGTGCCATCAAGACCGAGGACAGGCGAAAGGCAGGAGCTTTCTTT. Residues: CAIKTEDRRKAGAFF.

The genes are TRBV7-3 and TRBJ1-2; perhaps TRBD1 as D (5 bases). The V end lost 5 bases, the J end lost 7 bases, and 20 bases lay between the germline ends. Germline CDR1 reads SGHTA; CDR2 reads FQGTGA. The CDR3 sequence is 15 residues long. CDR3 protein: CASSINDSPWGGYTF. As DNA, the CDR3 is TGTGCCAGCAGCATTAACGACAGCCCTTGGGGTGGCTACACCTTC.

The chain couples TRBV19 to TRBJ1-1; 8 bases are a match to TRBD1. The CDR3 is 16 amino acids. Germline V gene lookup returns CDR1 LNHDA and CDR2 SQIVND (reference sequence). Germline trimming cut 5 bases from V and 5 bases from J; bases unmatched to any gene: 13. This CDR3 is CASSFLAGQGGTEAFF. The CDR3 DNA follows: TGTGCCAGTAGTTTCCTAGCCGGACAGGGAGGAACTGAAGCTTTCTTT.

This sequence joins TRBV7-2 and TRBJ1-6; TRBD1 might be the D (5 bases). Trimming took 1 base from V and 7 from J, leaving 11 bases between them. This CDR3 region has 15 residues. In germline, CDR1 is SGHTA, CDR2 FQGNSA. CDR3 DNA: TGTGCCAGCAGCTTAGGGGCAGGGTTGAATTCACCCCTCCACTTT. It specifies CASSLGAGLNSPLHF.

The chain employs TRBV3-1 (or the pseudogene TRBV3-2) and TRBJ2-4; tentatively, D is TRBD1 (6 bases). The germline gives CDR1 LGHDT, CDR2 YNNKEL (reference sequence). The V end was cut by 0 bases, the J end by 3 bases, with 9 bases between. This CDR3 contains 15 residues. The CDR3 sequence: CASSQDTGIKNIQYF. In DNA, the CDR3 is TGTGCCAGCAGCCAAGACACAGGGATCAAAAACATTCAGTACTTC.

The rearrangement links TRBV6-1 to TRBJ1-1, with TRBD1 as a possible D gene (5 bases). Germline CDR1 is MNHNS and CDR2 is SASEGT. CDR3 length: 17 amino acids. V dropped 4 bases and J dropped 2 bases, with 20 bases sitting between them. The CDR3 region is CASSVRGSGYFNTEAFF. CDR3 nucleotide sequence: TGTGCCAGCAGTGTTCGCGGTTCAGGGTACTTTAACACTGAAGCTTTCTTT.

V and J are TRBV4-1 and TRBJ1-3; 8 bases align to TRBD1. V gave up 4 bases and J gave up 0 bases; unmatched junction bases: 8. Germline values: CDR1 MGHRA, CDR2 YSYEKL. The length of the CDR3 is 17 residues. CDR3 amino acids: CASSPGGQLSSGNTIYF. DNA for the CDR3: TGCGCCAGCAGCCCAGGGGGCCAGTTGAGCTCTGGAAACACCATATATTTT.

V usage is TRBV10-3 and J usage is TRBJ2-2; 11 nucleotides align to TRBD1. The CDR3 is 14 residues long. The J segment lost 4 bases and the V segment lost 6 bases, leaving 1 base of the junction unmatched. Germline V gene data show CDR1 as ENHRY and CDR2 as SYGVKD. Here the CDR3 reads CAISGTGGTGELFF. The DNA for the CDR3 is TGTGCCATCAGCGGGACAGGGGGCACCGGGGAGCTGTTTTTT.

This chain connects TRBV7-3 to TRBJ2-2, with a tentative D call TRBD2 (7 bases). CDR1 is SGHTA and CDR2 is FQGTGA in the germline V gene. V was shortened by 5 bases and J by 3 bases, with 25 bases between the two germline ends. The CDR3 spans 19 residues. CDR3 loop: CASSPRFKGQGRDTGELFF. DNA for the CDR3: TGTGCCAGCAGCCCGAGATTTAAGGGCCAGGGGAGGGACACCGGGGAGCTGTTTTTT.

This clone appeared once. V gene TRBV6-6 combines with J gene TRBJ1-2; D unresolved. Germline V lookup: CDR1 MNHNY, CDR2 SVGAGI (reference sequence). V gave up 4 bases and J gave up 8 bases, with 17 bases separating them. This CDR3 comprises 14 residues. CDR3 in amino acids: CASSSTGQAKGYTF. The CDR3 bases are TGTGCCAGCAGTTCCACTGGGCAGGCAAAGGGCTACACCTTC.

The chain couples TRBV19 to TRBJ1-5, with 10 bases lining up with TRBD1. Germline V gene data show CDR1 as LNHDA and CDR2 as SQIVND (reference sequence). Unmatched junction bases numbered 9, after V lost 3 bases and J lost 10 bases. This CDR3 contains 15 residues. CDR3 DNA sequence: TGTGCCAGTAGTATTGGCTCGGGACAGGGGTACCCCCAGCATTTT. The encoded protein is CASSIGSGQGYPQHF.

The chain combines TRBV3-1 (or the pseudogene TRBV3-2) with TRBJ2-3; 8 bases are shared with TRBD2. The germline V gene has CDR1 LGHDT and CDR2 YNNKEL (reference sequence). V lost 5 bases and J lost 4; bases outside the gene matches: 8. The CDR3 sequence is 15 residues long. The DNA of the CDR3 is TGTGCCAGCAGCTTCCGGGGGGGCCGGGCAGATACGCAGTATTTT. Protein sequence: CASSFRGGRADTQYF.

This clone was seen a few times. The rearrangement uses TRBV25-1 and TRBJ2-5, with TRBD1 matching 8 bases. The CDR3 spans 14 residues. CDR1 and CDR2 (germline): MGHDK, SYGVNS. J lost 5 bases, V lost 2 bases, and 4 bases had no gene match. CDR3 bases: TGTGCCAGCAGTGAAGCAGGGGGCAGTGAGACCCAGTACTTC. Its translation: CASSEAGGSETQYF.

The chain has TRBV5-1 and TRBJ2-1; 9 positions match TRBD2. The germline gives CDR1 SGHRS, CDR2 YFSETQ. Germline trimming cut 6 bases from V and 0 bases from J; bases unmatched to any gene: 4. The CDR3 length is 15 residues. In DNA form, the CDR3 reads TGCGCCAGCACCGATAGCGGGGGCTCCTACAATGAGCAGTTCTTC. It translates to CASTDSGGSYNEQFF.

The rearrangement links TRBV6-5 to TRBJ1-6; 9 bases are shared with TRBD1. Per the germline V gene, CDR1 is MNHEY and CDR2 is SVGAGI. The V gene end was trimmed by 6 bases and the J gene end by 6 bases; junction bases not matched to a gene: 6. The CDR3 loop spans 15 amino acids. CDR3 sequence reads: CASRVGQGINSPLHF. CDR3 DNA sequence: TGTGCCAGCAGGGTCGGACAGGGGATTAATTCACCCCTCCACTTT.

CDR3 sequence (DNA): TGTGCCAGTAGAAAGGTGGGACAGGGGTTGTTCGGCGAGCAGTACTTC. It is translated as CASRKVGQGLFGEQYF. The chain uses TRBV19 and TRBJ2-7; TRBD1 agrees at 10 bases. The ends lost 6 bases at V and 6 bases at J; junction bases unmatched: 14. The CDR3 runs to 16 residues. Germline V gives CDR1 LNHDA, CDR2 SQIVND (reference sequence). Supplemented by reference TRBV19 and TRBJ2-7, the full variable domain reads DGGITQSPKYLFRKEGQNVTLSCEQNLNHDAMYWYRQDPGQGLRLIYYSQIVNDFQKGDIAEGYSVSREKKESFPLTVTSAQKNPTAFYLCASRKVGQGLFGEQYFGPGTRLTVT.

V usage is TRBV7-7 and J usage is TRBJ2-1; 10 bases are a match to TRBD1. The V gene's germline CDR1 is SSHAT and CDR2 FNYEAQ (reference sequence). The CDR3 totals 16 residues. V lost 5 bases to trimming and J lost 3 bases; unmatched junction nucleotides: 7. CDR3: CASSKGQGTNYNEQFF. The CDR3 DNA reads as TGTGCCAGCAGCAAGGGACAGGGGACTAACTACAATGAGCAGTTCTTC.

The V gene is TRBV19, the J gene TRBJ1-2, with 7 bases aligning to TRBD1. This CDR3 contains 15 residues. CDR1 is LNHDA, CDR2 SQIVND, per germline (reference sequence). J gave up 5 bases and V 4 bases, and 10 bases lay outside the gene matches. DNA of the CDR3: TGTGCCAGTAGTACCCAGACAGGGTACCGATATGGCTACACCTTC. It translates to CASSTQTGYRYGYTF.

In its sample, this clone was seen a few times. This chain connects TRBV19 to TRBJ2-1; weak D call: TRBD2 (6 bases). Trimming took off 4 bases at V and 5 bases at J, with 18 bases between the two ends. The CDR3 length is 16 residues. The germline V gene encodes CDR1 LNHDA and CDR2 SQIVND (reference sequence). The CDR3 nucleotides are TGTGCCAGTAGTACTCTTTCGGGCGCGGGACACAATGAGCAGTTCTTC. Translating it yields CASSTLSGAGHNEQFF.

This sequence joins TRBV28 and TRBJ1-5; possibly TRBD1 for D (5 bases). The germline V and J ends were trimmed by 1 base and 2 bases, with 12 bases remaining between them. Germline V gene sequence: CDR1 MDHEN, CDR2 SYDVKM. This CDR3 comprises 16 residues. The CDR3 DNA reads TGTGCCAGCAGTTTATCGATCAGGGAGGGCAATCAGCCCCAGCATTTT. This translates into CASSLSIREGNQPQHF. Variable domain in full (rest from reference TRBV28 and TRBJ1-5): DVKVTQSSRYLVKRTGEKVFLECVQDMDHENMFWYRQDPGLGLRLIYFSYDVKMKEKGDIPEGYSVSREKKERFSLILESASTNQTSMYLCASSLSIREGNQPQHFGDGTRLSIL.